What follows is one T cell receptor (beta chain) and its context. This entry is derived from a study of control samples from healthy donors and cancer patients. Repertoires were generated with immunoSEQ multiplex PCR, while TCRdb's copy carries only in-frame clones and drops some. The sample lists over 200,000 clones; more than 65% were seen once. Germline CDR1 reads MRHNA; CDR2 reads SNTAGT. The CDR3 consists of 15 residues. V lost 2 bases to trimming and J lost 1 base, with 10 bases between them. The chain is built from TRBV6-4 and TRBJ2-3; weak D call: TRBD1 (5 bases). Specimen: PBMCs. The TCR comes from a woman aged 55-75 years with lung cancer. The CDR3, as DNA: TGTGCCAGCAGTGACGGGGCCTGGGGCACAGATACGCAGTATTTT. This codes for CASSDGAWGTDTQYF.